This record covers a single TCR beta chain. The antigen this receptor binds is unknown. No per-base quality is available; no much larger clone lies one base away. Inclusion was restricted to participants for whom at least one PBMC sample before ART initiation and at least two post-ART samples were available. Treatment was received in the United States of America by all participants with HIV. Before DNA extraction, cryopreserved samples of about 0.9-11 million PBMC were thawed and washed. At the time of the earliest PBMC sample for each participant with HIV, ages ranged from about 20 to 55 years. Each participant contributed PBMC samples from 1-4 timepoints before ART initiation and 2-8 timepoints after ART initiation, with a median of 7 samples. Serial HIV viral load, CD4+ T-cell count, ART history and demographic data were obtained for every participant. Using a Qiagen kit on a QIAcube, genomic DNA was extracted from unsorted PBMC, with samples processed in batches of 12.

Sequencing of the TRB variable region was done with the immunoSEQ hsTCRB v3.0 assay at survey level resolution. The target sequencing depth for TRB was about 40,000-55,000 T-cell genomes per sample. Pooled TRB libraries were sequenced on an Illumina MiSeq with a v3 150-cycle kit. The source study handled its data this way. Repertoire analysis ran in R within a reproducible Nextflow workflow covering QC, data transformation and analysis. LymphoSeq2, an R package for AIRR-Seq data exploration, was used to implement custom analyses. Several samples yielding fewer than 5000 total TRB sequences were excluded, leaving more than 150 analyzed HIV repertoires. Of the 188 retained HIV repertoires, over 55 were collected before and approximately 130 after ART initiation. Each repertoire was downsampled to 5000 TRB nucleotide sequences, and summary statistics were averaged across 100 downsampling iterations. Only TRB sequences with CDR3 regions of at least seven amino acids were retained for analysis. Diversity was measured with a Shannon entropy-derived clonality score and the Gini coefficient. In repertoire networks, the top 5000 CDR3 amino acid sequences were linked whenever an edit distance of one separated two sequences. For TRB CDR3 amino acid sequences, GLIPH2 was used to predict antigen specificity groups and MHC restriction. CDR3 amino acid sequences were matched against VDJdb and McPAS-TCR to flag known CMV, EBV, HIV or tissue antigen associations. Pre-ART, post-ART and control groups were compared with Wilcoxon signed-rank tests and Holm-Bonferroni correction. In its TCRdb copy, this immuneACCESS table keeps in-frame sequences only and misses some clones. Where compared with another copy, unresolved V genes explain less than half of these, and the others have no known cause. Clone size and V and J calls were adopted from that table, with D and trimming inferred from the DNA. This sample lists 17,000 or so clones; 91% were detected once. The ten most abundant clones make up approximately 10% of the sample.

This sample is drawn from a study of long-term antiretroviral therapy in people with HIV (dated by TCRdb to about 2022). Broadly, across the study: Collection of the earliest samples took place about a decade ahead of the 2015 WHO recommendation for immediate ART, at a time when ART was typically delayed until CD4 counts fell. This retrospective serial study examined whether starting ART and sustained HIV suppression were associated with changes in the composition and diversity of the TRB repertoire in peripheral blood. Among the 30 to 35 participants with HIV, eleven were female. A total of fewer than 250 cryopreserved PBMC samples came from 30 adults with confirmed HIV infection and were collected serially over a mean of roughly 6 years (range 1-12). No cross-contamination during QIAcube processing was shown when test extractions of a monoclonal T-cell line were performed alongside 25 to 35 polyclonal samples. Broader findings and caveats from the paper: CDR3 length ranges in HIV repertoires were narrower than in controls, and network structure suggested an antigen-experienced repertoire with only a slight naive shift after ART. Inferences about post-ART repertoire changes are limited because no data were available on ART adherence, viral resistance or therapy changes. At every time point, the repertoire was dominated by expanded TRB clones first identified before ART initiation, although this dominance fluctuated and, in many PLHIV, declined after ART. Unsorted PBMC were profiled instead of sorted CD4+ and CD8+ T cells because pre-ART samples had limited cell numbers. ART initiation was associated with a significant increase in TRB diversity, but diversity stayed significantly below transplant donor controls even after long-term ART. The samples were dated from the mid-2000s to the late 2010s, and the ART regimens that were used may be less effective than current ART regimens. Owing to limited PBMC availability, only the TCR beta chain was sequenced, without alpha chain pairing.

Trimming takes 5 bases from V and 4 bases from J, and the germline ends sit 12 bases apart. As encoded in the germline V gene (reference sequence), CDR1 is LNHDA while CDR2 is SQIVND. The CDR3 runs 13 residues from the cysteine to the phenylalanine. The kept DNA is CDR3 alone, 39 bases in frame from the first base. The source is a man in his sixties with HIV. The V and J genes are TRBV19 and TRBJ2-7; no confident D gene assignment can be made. The sequencing used unsorted PBMCs, collected 0.3 years after starting antiretroviral therapy. The nucleotide sequence reads as follows: TGTGCCAGTAGTGTCAATCAGGCATACGAGCAGTACTTC. This codes for CASSVNQAYEQYF.